This T cell receptor (beta chain) originates from a study of T cell responses to AZD1222 COVID-19 vaccine. Assay: immunoSEQ multiplex PCR; the TCRdb copy retains only in-frame clones and omits some. The profile shows fewer than 150,000 clones, 89% of them singletons. Study-wide results and caveats: Nearly half of spike-specific TCRs reportedly target variant regions that are unmutated in the B.1.351 and B.1.1.7 variants. Spike-specific TCR breadth and depth both grew after two AZD1222 doses. Across the whole spike, CD4 TCRs peaked at regions 160-218 and 743-854.

In regard to this clone: Its antigen is currently unknown.

Sequences were derived from peripheral blood, sampled on day 0 of AZD1222 vaccination. This clonotype originated in an adult in good health.

CDR3 bases: TGTGCCAGCAGCCCGGGGGGGCCTTCCTACAATGAGCAGTTCTTC. Translation gives CASSPGGPSYNEQFF. The rearrangement uses TRBV4-2 and TRBJ2-1, with 8 bases that match TRBD2. The CDR3 sequence is 15 residues long. The V gene end was trimmed by 4 bases and the J gene end by 1 base; junction bases not matched to a gene: 3. Germline loops: CDR1 LGHNA, CDR2 YNFKEQ.